The rows below give T cell receptor beta chains drawn from one sample of a study of OX40 agonist ivuxolimab in advanced cancers. The protocol was immunoSEQ multiplex PCR, while the TCRdb copy is restricted to in-frame clones and leaves out a portion. The table lists tens of thousands of clones, over 70% of them singletons. The sample here was CD4+ or CD8+ T cells sorted from blood, taken in a trial of the OX40 agonist ivuxolimab. These receptors all come from an adult with an advanced solid tumor such as melanoma, head and neck, liver or kidney cancer. Both conserved end residues are part of each CDR3. The D gene is left open where the match is weak. Clone size is given for some rows only: seen once, a few or many times, or a class if the clone is expanded.

NA,TRBV4-2,once,TRBJ2-1,TGTGCCAGCAGCCCCTCAGGGCACAATGAGCAGTTCTTC,CASSPSGHNEQFF
NA,TRBV5-4,NA,TRBJ2-7,TGTGCCAGCAGCTTCGGCCTGACTTCCTACGAGCAGTACTTC,CASSFGLTSYEQYF
NA,TRBV7-3,NA,TRBJ2-5,TGTGCCAGCAGCTTAACAGGAAGTCAGCCAGAGACCCAGTACTTC,CASSLTGSQPETQYF
NA,TRBV19,NA,TRBJ1-1,TGTGCCAGTAGTATAGATAGCGGGTTGAACACTGAAGCTTTCTTT,CASSIDSGLNTEAFF
NA,TRBV6-5,once,TRBJ1-5,TGTGCCACCCAAAGGTTTATAAGCAATCAGCCCCAGCATTTT,CATQRFISNQPQHF
NA,TRBV7-9,NA,TRBJ1-1,TGTGCCAGCAGCAGAATGGGGCCGCCCGAAGCTTTCTTT,CASSRMGPPEAFF
NA,TRBV28,NA,TRBJ2-3,TGTGCCAGCAGGGAATCGGGACGCTTCACAGATACGCAGTATTTT,CASRESGRFTDTQYF
NA,TRBV6-5,once,TRBJ1-1,TGTGCCAGCAGTTACCGCCGAAACACTGAAGCTTTCTTT,CASSYRRNTEAFF
NA,TRBV6-1,NA,TRBJ1-1,TGTGCCAGCAGGGTCGTCGGTCACGCTGAAGCTTTCTTT,CASRVVGHAEAFF
TRBD2,TRBV9,NA,TRBJ2-5,TGTGCCAGCAGCGGAGCGGGGGGGAAAGAGACCCAGTACTTC,CASSGAGGKETQYF
TRBD2,TRBV19,once,TRBJ2-3,TGTGCCAGTACACGGACTAGCGGGGGTACATGGACAGATACGCAGTATTTT,CASTRTSGGTWTDTQYF
NA,TRBV11-3,NA,TRBJ2-2,TGTGCCAGCACCTACACCGGGGAGCTGTTTTTT,CASTYTGELFF
NA,TRBV5-4,NA,TRBJ2-4,TGTGCCAGCAGCCCGGAAGGCACAGGGAGATTAGCCAAAAACATTCAGTACTTC,CASSPEGTGRLAKNIQYF
TRBD2,TRBV9,NA,TRBJ2-1,TGTGCCAGCAGCGGAAAAACTGGACTAGTTGGGAACAATGAGCAGTTCTTC,CASSGKTGLVGNNEQFF
TRBD1,TRBV5-4,once,TRBJ1-3,TGTGCCAGCAGCCAGCCCGGGACAGCCTCTGGAAACACCATATATTTT,CASSQPGTASGNTIYF
NA,TRBV5-1,NA,TRBJ1-3,TGCGCCAGCAGCTTGGATGCCGGGAACGGAAACACCATATATTTT,CASSLDAGNGNTIYF
TRBD1,TRBV27,once,TRBJ2-2,TGTGCCAGCAGTTTGTACAGGGGACCCGGGGAGCTGTTTTTT,CASSLYRGPGELFF
NA,TRBV19,NA,TRBJ1-2,TGTGCCAGTAGCTCCGGTGTGCGCAACTATGGCTACACCTTC,CASSSGVRNYGYTF
NA,TRBV18,NA,TRBJ1-2,TGTGCCAGCTCACCGGGGTCAGGAGACCTCTATGGCTACACCTTC,CASSPGSGDLYGYTF
NA,TRBV7-9,NA,TRBJ2-5,TGTGCCAGCAGCTTAGATGAGGCAGAGACCCAGTACTTC,CASSLDEAETQYF
NA,TRBV4-1,once,TRBJ1-5,TGCGCCAGCAGCCAAGCGTCCGGAAGCAATCAGCCCCAGCATTTT,CASSQASGSNQPQHF
TRBD1,TRBV7-9,NA,TRBJ2-1,TGTGCCAGCAGCTCGAAAAAGACCGGGACAGGGGCAAATGAGCAGTTCTTC,CASSSKKTGTGANEQFF
NA,TRBV5-4,NA,TRBJ2-6,TGTGCCAGCAGCGTCTACAGCACTGGGGCCAACGTCCTGACTTTC,CASSVYSTGANVLTF
TRBD1,TRBV6-5,NA,TRBJ1-6,TGTGCCAGCAGTTACGAGGGGGCGGTCTCACCCCTCCACTTT,CASSYEGAVSPLHF
NA,TRBV5-4,NA,TRBJ1-4,TGTGCCAGCAGCTTTGGTGGGCAGAATGAAAAACTGTTTTTT,CASSFGGQNEKLFF
NA,TRBV11-2,NA,TRBJ2-1,TGTGCCAGCAGCTTAGCTGGGAGATTGAACAATGAGCAGTTCTTC,CASSLAGRLNNEQFF
TRBD1,TRBV4-2,NA,TRBJ1-2,TGTGCCAGCAGCCGGACAGGGGAGAACTATGGCTACACCTTC,CASSRTGENYGYTF
TRBD1,TRBV28,once,TRBJ1-1,TGTGCCAGCAAACTCGGACAGGGGAGCACTGAAGCTTTCTTT,CASKLGQGSTEAFF
NA,TRBV28,NA,TRBJ1-4,TGTGCCAGCAGTTTTAACGGCAGACAGCTGTTTTTT,CASSFNGRQLFF
NA,TRBV5-3,NA,TRBJ2-3,TGTGCCAGAAGCTTGACCGGGGGCCAAGGTACCACAGATACGCAGTATTTT,CARSLTGGQGTTDTQYF
NA,TRBV27,NA,TRBJ2-7,TGTGCCAGCAGACCCCTCACCGGGACGGTGGGTAACTACGAGCAGTACTTC,CASRPLTGTVGNYEQYF
NA,TRBV7-6,NA,TRBJ1-1,TGTGCCAGCAGCTTATATGAGAACACTGAAGCTTTCTTT,CASSLYENTEAFF
TRBD1,TRBV28,NA,TRBJ1-4,TGTGCCAGCAGTGGAGGTGACAGGGCAACTAATGAAAAACTGTTTTTT,CASSGGDRATNEKLFF
TRBD2,TRBV7-2,NA,TRBJ2-1,TGTGCCAGCAGCCTGCTAGCGGGGGGGTACAATGAGCAGTTCTTC,CASSLLAGGYNEQFF
NA,TRBV6-5,NA,TRBJ2-7,TGTGCCAGCAGTTACGCTAGGGCCACCTACGAGCAGTACTTC,CASSYARATYEQYF
TRBD1,TRBV4-1,NA,TRBJ1-1,TGCGCCAGCAGCTTGAACAGGGGAGGGAGAACTGAAGCTTTCTTT,CASSLNRGGRTEAFF
TRBD1,TRBV7-2,NA,TRBJ1-4,TGTGCCAGCAGACCCGGGACAGCAAGAAATGAAAAACTGTTTTTT,CASRPGTARNEKLFF
TRBD1,TRBV2,once,TRBJ1-6,TGTGCCAGCAAATCGACAGGGAATTCACCCCTCCACTTT,CASKSTGNSPLHF
NA,TRBV19,NA,TRBJ1-2,TGTGCCAGTAGTGCCCCCGGTCCCGCGGGGGGCTACACCTTC,CASSAPGPAGGYTF
NA,TRBV18,NA,TRBJ1-1,TGTGCCAGCTCACAACAGGGCGCTGAAGCTTTCTTT,CASSQQGAEAFF
NA,TRBV6-5,once,TRBJ1-6,TGTGCCAGCAGTTACCCCGAGTCATCACCCCTCCACTTT,CASSYPESSPLHF
NA,TRBV11-3,NA,TRBJ2-5,TGTGCCAGCAGCTTCGGCTTTCCGGGCGCGGAGACCCAGTACTTC,CASSFGFPGAETQYF
NA,TRBV4-1,NA,TRBJ1-2,TGCGCCAGCAGGTCAATCGGGCGGATCTCTAACTATGGCTACACCTTC,CASRSIGRISNYGYTF
TRBD1,TRBV5-6,NA,TRBJ1-6,TGTGCCAGCAGCAAGCCCGGGACAGTAACTACCCTCCACTTT,CASSKPGTVTTLHF
TRBD2,TRBV11-2,few,TRBJ2-1,TGTGCCAGCAGCTTAGATCGGTTAGCGGGCCGGCGAAATGAGCAGTTCTTC,CASSLDRLAGRRNEQFF
NA,TRBV2,NA,TRBJ2-2,TGTGCCAGCAGTGAAGTAGGATTACCCGGGGAGCTGTTTTTT,CASSEVGLPGELFF
NA,TRBV5-6,NA,TRBJ2-7,TGTGCCAGCAGCTGGGCCCGGGGTTACGAGCAGTACTTC,CASSWARGYEQYF
NA,TRBV30,NA,TRBJ2-3,TGTGCCTGGAGCCCTCCTGGCGGGGTCCTGAATACGCAGTATTTT,CAWSPPGGVLNTQYF
TRBD1,TRBV5-4,NA,TRBJ1-6,TGTGCCAGCAGCTCCGGACAGGGGTCCTATAATTCACCCCTCCACTTT,CASSSGQGSYNSPLHF
TRBD2,TRBV11-2,NA,TRBJ2-1,TGTGCCAGCAGCGAGTCCGGGACTAGCGGGAGGGCCAGCTACAATGAGCAGTTCTTC,CASSESGTSGRASYNEQFF
NA,TRBV4-1,few,TRBJ1-2,TGCGCCAGCAGCCAAGTCTATGGTGGCTACACCTTC,CASSQVYGGYTF